A single sample gave rise to the 9 T cell receptor beta chains below, sequenced in a study of cytomegalovirus exposure and HLA in healthy donors. Here immunoSEQ multiplex PCR was the method, and the copy in TCRdb shows in-frame clones only, minus some. The sample has roughly 230,000 clones, about 92% seen once; the top ten hold roughly 3%. The sample taken for sequencing was PBMCs. The receptors were sampled from a woman aged 25 to 39 in good health and CMV-seronegative.

The chain couples TRBV1 to TRBJ2-3; the table gives TRBD2 as D, unverified against the DNA. TRBV1 is labeled a pseudogene. CDR3 length: 13 residues. The CDR3 here is CTSSQDCRDTQYF. DNA for the CDR3: TGCACCAGCAGCCAAGATTGTAGAGATACGCAGTATTTT.

The table lists this clone with a few counts. The chain employs TRBV6-5 and TRBJ2-2; the match to TRBD1 covers 11 bases. Germline CDR1 reads MNHEY; CDR2 reads SVGAGI. V lost 6 bases to trimming and J lost 5 bases; unmatched junction nucleotides: 2. This CDR3 spans 14 amino acids. The CDR3 DNA sequence: TGTGCCAGCAGCGGGACAGGGGGAACCGGGGAGCTGTTTTTT. It is translated as CASSGTGGTGELFF.

V gene TRBV19 combines with J gene TRBJ2-7; 10 nucleotides agree with TRBD2. The CDR3 sequence is 15 residues long. The germline V gene encodes CDR1 LNHDA and CDR2 SQIVND (reference sequence). The V and J ends lost 10 bases and 4 bases, in that order; junction bases with no gene match: 13. The CDR3 loop is CATAVLAGKQYEQYF. Written as DNA, the CDR3 is TGTGCCACAGCGGTACTAGCGGGGAAACAGTACGAGCAGTACTTC.

This chain links TRBV11-3 with TRBJ2-1; tentative D call: TRBD2 (5 bases). Germline loops: CDR1 SGHNT, CDR2 YENEEA. This CDR3 has 15 amino acids. Trimming left V 2 bases short and J 2 bases short, with 10 bases between. This CDR3 reads CASSLRGPAYNEQFF. Here the CDR3 DNA reads TGTGCCAGCAGCTTACGCGGGCCAGCCTACAATGAGCAGTTCTTC.

The chain combines TRBV28 with TRBJ2-3; D is undetermined. Trimming pared 4 bases from V and 4 bases from J, leaving 15 bases between. CDR3 length equals 15 residues. Germline values: CDR1 MDHEN, CDR2 SYDVKM. The DNA for the CDR3 is TGTGCCAGCAGTTCTGACCCGGTTAGGGCAGATACGCAGTATTTT. Translating gives CASSSDPVRADTQYF.

The chain joins TRBV6-5 to TRBJ2-7; 10 bases agree with TRBD2. The germline V gene encodes CDR1 MNHEY and CDR2 SVGAGI. Unmatched junction bases numbered 4, after V lost 6 bases and J lost 2 bases. The CDR3 totals 14 residues. This CDR3 is CASSPGLAAYEQYF. The CDR3 DNA follows: TGTGCCAGCAGCCCCGGACTAGCGGCCTACGAGCAGTACTTC.

The J gene is TRBJ2-5, the V gene TRBV6-5; D ambiguous. CDR1 and CDR2 from the germline V gene are MNHEY and SVGAGI. There are 13 residues in the CDR3. V lost 2 bases and J lost 2, with 6 bases in between. CDR3 in amino acids: CASSYGRQETQYF. The DNA for the CDR3 is TGTGCCAGCAGTTACGGCAGACAAGAGACCCAGTACTTC.

The chain carries TRBV7-2 and TRBJ1-2; D is unresolved. The CDR3 covers 14 residues. Trimming removed 5 bases at V and 3 bases at J, with 13 bases between. The germline CDR1 and CDR2 sequences are SGHTA and FQGNSA. CDR3: CASSGQVGDYGYTF. The CDR3 DNA reads TGTGCCAGCAGCGGCCAAGTGGGTGACTATGGCTACACCTTC.

The chain employs TRBV29-1 and TRBJ2-5; TRBD2 agrees at 7 bases. The J segment lost 1 base and the V segment lost 2 bases, leaving 7 bases of the junction unmatched. CDR1 is SQVTM and CDR2 is ANQGSEA in the germline V gene. This CDR3 has 15 amino acids. In DNA form, the CDR3 reads TGCAGCGTTGAATACGCTAGCGGCCCCCAAGAGACCCAGTACTTC. Amino acids: CSVEYASGPQETQYF.